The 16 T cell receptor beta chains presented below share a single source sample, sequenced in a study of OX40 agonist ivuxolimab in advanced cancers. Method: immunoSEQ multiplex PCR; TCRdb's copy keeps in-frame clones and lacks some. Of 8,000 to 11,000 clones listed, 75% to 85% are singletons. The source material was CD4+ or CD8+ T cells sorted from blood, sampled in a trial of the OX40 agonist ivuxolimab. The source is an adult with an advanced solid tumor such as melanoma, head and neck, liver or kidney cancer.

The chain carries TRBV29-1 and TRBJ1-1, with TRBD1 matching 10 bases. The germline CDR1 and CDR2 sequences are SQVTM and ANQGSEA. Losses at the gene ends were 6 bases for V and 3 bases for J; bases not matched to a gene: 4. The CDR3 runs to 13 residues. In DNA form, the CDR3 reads TGCAGCGTGGCGGACAGGGGGTACACTGAAGCTTTCTTT. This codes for CSVADRGYTEAFF.

The CDR3 bases are TGTGCCAGCAGTCCGTACAGATCCTACGAGCAGTACTTC. Residues: CASSPYRSYEQYF. The chain couples TRBV5-4 to TRBJ2-7; D is ambiguous. Germline assignment: CDR1 SGHNT and CDR2 YYREEE (reference sequence). V lost 5 bases, J lost 1 base, and 10 bases lay in between. The CDR3 has 13 amino acids.

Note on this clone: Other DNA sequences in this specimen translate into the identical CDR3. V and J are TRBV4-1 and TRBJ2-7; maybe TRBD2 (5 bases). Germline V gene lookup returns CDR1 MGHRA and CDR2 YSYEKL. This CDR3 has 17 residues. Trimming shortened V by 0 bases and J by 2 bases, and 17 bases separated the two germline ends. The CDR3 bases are TGCGCCAGCAGCCAAGATGAGGGAGACTACGGGCCCTACGAGCAGTACTTC. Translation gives CASSQDEGDYGPYEQYF.

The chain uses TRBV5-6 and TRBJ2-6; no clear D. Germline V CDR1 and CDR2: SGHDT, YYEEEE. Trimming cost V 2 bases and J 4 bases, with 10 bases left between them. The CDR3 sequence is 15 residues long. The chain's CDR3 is CASSFGRTGANVLTF. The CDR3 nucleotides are TGTGCCAGCAGCTTTGGCAGGACGGGGGCCAACGTCCTGACTTTC.

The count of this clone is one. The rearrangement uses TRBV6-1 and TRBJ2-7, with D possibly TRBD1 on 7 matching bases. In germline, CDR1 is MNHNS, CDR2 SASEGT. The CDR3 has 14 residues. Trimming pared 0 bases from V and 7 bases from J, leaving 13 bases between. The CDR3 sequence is CASSEALPGGEQYF. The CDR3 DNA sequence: TGTGCCAGCAGTGAAGCGCTTCCAGGGGGGGAGCAGTACTTC.

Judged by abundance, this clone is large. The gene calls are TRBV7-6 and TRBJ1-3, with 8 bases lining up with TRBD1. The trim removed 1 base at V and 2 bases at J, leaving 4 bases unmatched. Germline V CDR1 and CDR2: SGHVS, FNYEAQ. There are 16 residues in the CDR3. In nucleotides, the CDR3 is TGTGCCAGCAGCTTAGTCTCAGGGGGCCCTGGAAACACCATATATTTT. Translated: CASSLVSGGPGNTIYF.

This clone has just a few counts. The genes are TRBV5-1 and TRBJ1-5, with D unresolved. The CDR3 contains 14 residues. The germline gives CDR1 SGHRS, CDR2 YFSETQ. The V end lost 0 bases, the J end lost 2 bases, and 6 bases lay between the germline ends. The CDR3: CASSLGGGNQPQHF. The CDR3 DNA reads TGCGCCAGCAGCTTGGGGGGAGGCAATCAGCCCCAGCATTTT. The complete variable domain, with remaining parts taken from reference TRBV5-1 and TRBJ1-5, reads KAGVTQTPRYLIKTRGQQVTLSCSPISGHRSVSWYQQTPGQGLQFLFEYFSETQRNKGNFPGRFSGRQFSNSRSEMNVSTLELGDSALYLCASSLGGGNQPQHFGDGTRLSIL.

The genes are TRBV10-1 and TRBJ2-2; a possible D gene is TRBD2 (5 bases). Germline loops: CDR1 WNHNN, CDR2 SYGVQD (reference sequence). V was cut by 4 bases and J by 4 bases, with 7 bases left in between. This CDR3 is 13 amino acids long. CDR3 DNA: TGCGCCAGCAGTGCCGGGATCACCGGGGAGCTGTTTTTT. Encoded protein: CASSAGITGELFF.

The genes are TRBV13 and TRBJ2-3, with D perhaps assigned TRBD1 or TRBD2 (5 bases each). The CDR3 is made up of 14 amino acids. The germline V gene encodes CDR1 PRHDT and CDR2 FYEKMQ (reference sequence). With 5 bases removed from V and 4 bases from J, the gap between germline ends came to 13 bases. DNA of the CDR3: TGTGCCAGCAGCCCGGGAAGGGGTTCAGATACGCAGTATTTT. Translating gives CASSPGRGSDTQYF. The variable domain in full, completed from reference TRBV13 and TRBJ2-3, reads AAGVIQSPRHLIKEKRETATLKCYPIPRHDTVYWYQQGPGQDPQFLISFYEKMQSDKGSIPDRFSAQQFSDYHSELNMSSLELGDSALYFCASSPGRGSDTQYFGPGTRLTVL.

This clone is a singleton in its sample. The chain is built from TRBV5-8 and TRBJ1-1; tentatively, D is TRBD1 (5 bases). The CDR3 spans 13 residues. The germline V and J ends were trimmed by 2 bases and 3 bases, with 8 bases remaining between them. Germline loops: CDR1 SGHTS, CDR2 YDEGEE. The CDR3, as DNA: TGTGCCAGCAGCTTTTGGGGGGACACTGAAGCTTTCTTT. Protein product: CASSFWGDTEAFF.

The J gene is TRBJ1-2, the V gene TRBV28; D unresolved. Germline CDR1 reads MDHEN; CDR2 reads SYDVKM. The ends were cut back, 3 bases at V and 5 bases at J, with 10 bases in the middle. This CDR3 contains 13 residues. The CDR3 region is CASSLTDSYGYTF. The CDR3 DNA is TGTGCCAGCAGTTTGACGGACTCTTATGGCTACACCTTC.

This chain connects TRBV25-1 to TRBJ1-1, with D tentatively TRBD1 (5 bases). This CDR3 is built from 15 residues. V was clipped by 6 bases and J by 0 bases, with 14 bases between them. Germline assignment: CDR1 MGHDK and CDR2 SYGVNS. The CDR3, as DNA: TGTGCCAGCAGCAACAGAAGACAGTTGAACACTGAAGCTTTCTTT. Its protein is CASSNRRQLNTEAFF.

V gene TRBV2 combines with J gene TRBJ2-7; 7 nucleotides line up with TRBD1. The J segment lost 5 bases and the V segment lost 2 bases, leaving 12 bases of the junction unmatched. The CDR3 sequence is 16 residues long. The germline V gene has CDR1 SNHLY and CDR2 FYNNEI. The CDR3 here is CASSEFTPSRGNEQYF. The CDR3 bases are TGTGCCAGCAGTGAATTTACCCCGAGCAGGGGGAACGAGCAGTACTTC.

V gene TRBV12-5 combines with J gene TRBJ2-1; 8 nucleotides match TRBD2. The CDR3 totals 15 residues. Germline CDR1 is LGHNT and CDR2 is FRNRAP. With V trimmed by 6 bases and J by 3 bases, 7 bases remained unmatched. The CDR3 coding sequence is TGTGCTAGTGGCCCGGGAGGGCCGGGCTACAATGAGCAGTTCTTC. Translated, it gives CASGPGGPGYNEQFF.

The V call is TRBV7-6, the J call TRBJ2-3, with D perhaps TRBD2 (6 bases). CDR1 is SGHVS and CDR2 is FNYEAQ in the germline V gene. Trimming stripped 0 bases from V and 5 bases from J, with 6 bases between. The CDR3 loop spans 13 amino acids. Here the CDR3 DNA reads TGTGCCAGCAGCTTAGCGGGGGGAGATACGCAGTATTTT. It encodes CASSLAGGDTQYF.

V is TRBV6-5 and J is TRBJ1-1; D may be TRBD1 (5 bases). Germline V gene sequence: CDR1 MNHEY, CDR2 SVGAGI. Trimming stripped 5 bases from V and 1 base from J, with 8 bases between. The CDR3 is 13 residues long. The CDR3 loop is CASSEGENTEAFF. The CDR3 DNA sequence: TGTGCCAGCAGTGAAGGGGAGAACACTGAAGCTTTCTTT.